This T cell receptor (beta chain) was observed in a study of CD8+CD57+ T cells in acquired aplastic anemia. The wider study: Yields of DNA that came from sorted CD4+ and CD8+ cells averaged approximately 3.5 ug. Overall study results and limits: Patients versus controls showed no significant CD8+ Simpson's diversity difference. Patients and controls shared 25 to 35 CD8+ CDR3 sequences, which appeared highly expressed in patients and within their immunodominant clones.

The length of the CDR3 is 15 residues. Unmatched junction bases numbered 8, after V lost 4 bases and J lost 5 bases. Germline V gene data show CDR1 as LNHDA and CDR2 as SQIVND (reference sequence). Those patients picked for sequencing had displayed CD8+CD57+ cell expansion on flow cytometry. Every patient presented with severe acquired aplastic anemia. Genomic DNA was employed as the template in profiling TCR beta VDJ and CDR3. TCRdb redid the calling of the reads with MiXCR, one entry per CDR3 protein. The sample includes 150,000 to 200,000 distinct CDR3 sequences, around 48% of them seen just once. This clonotype appeared many times. Its specificity is unknown.

V usage is TRBV19 and J usage is TRBJ2-5; the match to TRBD1 covers 9 bases. Sequencing was done on a sample of sorted CD4+, CD8+, or CD8+CD57+ T cells (not recorded which) from PBMCs. This TCR derives from a human donor with aplastic anemia. This chain's CDR3 is CASSTRDRASETQYF. The DNA for the CDR3 is TGTGCCAGTAGTACACGGGACAGGGCGTCGGAGACCCAGTACTTC.